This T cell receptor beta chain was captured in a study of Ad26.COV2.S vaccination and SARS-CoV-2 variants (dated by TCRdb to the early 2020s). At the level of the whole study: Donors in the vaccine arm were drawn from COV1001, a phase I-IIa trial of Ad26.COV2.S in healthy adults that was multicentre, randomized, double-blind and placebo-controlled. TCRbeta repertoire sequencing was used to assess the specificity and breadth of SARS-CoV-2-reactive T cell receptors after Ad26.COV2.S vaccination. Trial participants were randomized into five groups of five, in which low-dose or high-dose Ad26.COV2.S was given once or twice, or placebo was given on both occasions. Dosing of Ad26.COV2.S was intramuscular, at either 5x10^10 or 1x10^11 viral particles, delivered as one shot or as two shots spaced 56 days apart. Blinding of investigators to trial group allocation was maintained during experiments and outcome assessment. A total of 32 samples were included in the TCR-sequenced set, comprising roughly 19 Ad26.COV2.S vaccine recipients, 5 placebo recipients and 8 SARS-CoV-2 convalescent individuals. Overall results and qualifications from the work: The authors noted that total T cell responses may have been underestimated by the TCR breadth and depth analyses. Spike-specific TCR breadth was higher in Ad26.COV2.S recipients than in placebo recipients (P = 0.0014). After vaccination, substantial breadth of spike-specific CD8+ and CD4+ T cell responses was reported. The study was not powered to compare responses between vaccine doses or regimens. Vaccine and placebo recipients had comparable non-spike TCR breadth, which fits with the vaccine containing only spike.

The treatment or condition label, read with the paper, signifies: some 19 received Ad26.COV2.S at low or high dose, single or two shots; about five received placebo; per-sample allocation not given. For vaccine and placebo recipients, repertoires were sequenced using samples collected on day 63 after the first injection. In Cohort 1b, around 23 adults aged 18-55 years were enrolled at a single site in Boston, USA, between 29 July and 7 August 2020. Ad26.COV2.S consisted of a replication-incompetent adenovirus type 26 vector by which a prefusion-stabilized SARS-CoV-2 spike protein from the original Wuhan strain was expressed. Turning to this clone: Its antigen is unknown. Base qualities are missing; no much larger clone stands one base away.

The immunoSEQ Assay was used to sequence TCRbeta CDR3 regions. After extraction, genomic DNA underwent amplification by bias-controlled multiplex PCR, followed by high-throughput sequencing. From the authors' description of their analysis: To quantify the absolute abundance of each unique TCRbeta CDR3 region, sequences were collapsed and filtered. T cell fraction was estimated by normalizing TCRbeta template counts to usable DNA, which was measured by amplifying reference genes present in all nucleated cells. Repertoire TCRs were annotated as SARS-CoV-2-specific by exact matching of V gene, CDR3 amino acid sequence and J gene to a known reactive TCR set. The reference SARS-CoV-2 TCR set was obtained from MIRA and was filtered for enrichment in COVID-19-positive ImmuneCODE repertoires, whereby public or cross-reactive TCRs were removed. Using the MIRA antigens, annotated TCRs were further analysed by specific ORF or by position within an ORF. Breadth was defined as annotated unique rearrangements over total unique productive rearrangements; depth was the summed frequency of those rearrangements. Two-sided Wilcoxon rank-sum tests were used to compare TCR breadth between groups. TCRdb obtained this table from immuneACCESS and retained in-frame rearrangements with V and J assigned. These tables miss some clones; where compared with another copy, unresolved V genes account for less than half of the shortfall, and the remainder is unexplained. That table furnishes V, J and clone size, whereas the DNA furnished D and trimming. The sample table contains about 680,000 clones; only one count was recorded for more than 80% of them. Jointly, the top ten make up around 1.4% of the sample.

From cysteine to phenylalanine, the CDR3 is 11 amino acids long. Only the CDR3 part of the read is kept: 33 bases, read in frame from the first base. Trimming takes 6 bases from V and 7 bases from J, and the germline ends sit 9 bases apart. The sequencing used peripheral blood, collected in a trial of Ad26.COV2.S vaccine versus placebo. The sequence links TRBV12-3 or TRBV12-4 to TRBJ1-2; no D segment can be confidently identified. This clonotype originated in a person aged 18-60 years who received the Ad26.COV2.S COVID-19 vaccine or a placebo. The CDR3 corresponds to CASRVRGGYTF. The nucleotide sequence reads TGTGCCAGCAGGGTGCGGGGTGGCTACACCTTC.